The 11 T cell receptor beta chains given below trace back to one sample, sequenced in a study of cytomegalovirus exposure and HLA in healthy donors. The PCR contained 60 Vbeta and 13 Jbeta primers. Repertoires were generated with immunoSEQ multiplex PCR, while TCRdb's copy carries only in-frame clones and drops some. The sample has some 170,000 clones, about three quarters seen once. Sample: PBMCs. All receptors come from a man aged 18-30 years in good health and CMV-seropositive.

The chain joins TRBV7-3 to TRBJ2-3, with 9 bases lining up with TRBD2. V dropped 2 bases and J dropped 4; count of bases not matched to a gene: 4. This CDR3 contains 15 residues. Germline CDR1 and CDR2: SGHTA and FQGTGA. In DNA form, the CDR3 reads TGTGCCAGCAGCTTAGCGGGGGGGTGGGCAGATACGCAGTATTTT. It encodes CASSLAGGWADTQYF. Full variable domain (missing parts from reference TRBV7-3 and TRBJ2-3): GAGVSQTPSNKVTEKGKYVELRCDPISGHTALYWYRQSLGQGPEFLIYFQGTGAADDSGLPNDRFFAVRPEGSVSTLKIQRTERGDSAVYLCASSLAGGWADTQYFGPGTRLTVL.

A few counts support this clone. V usage is TRBV19 and J usage is TRBJ1-1; tentative D call: TRBD1 (6 bases). CDR3 length: 15 amino acids. Germline values: CDR1 LNHDA, CDR2 SQIVND (reference sequence). V lost 1 base and J 0 bases, leaving 9 bases between the germline ends. CDR3 loop: CASSIGRGLNTEAFF. The CDR3 bases are TGTGCCAGTAGTATAGGCAGGGGCTTGAACACTGAAGCTTTCTTT.

The chain combines TRBV28 with TRBJ1-6; no clear D gene. This CDR3 has 15 amino acids. The germline V gene has CDR1 MDHEN and CDR2 SYDVKM. Trimming shortened V by 8 bases and J by 9 bases, and 20 bases separated the two germline ends. CDR3 sequence (DNA): TGTGCCAGCTTGCCCCCGGGATACCGAGGTTCACCCCTCCACTTT. Encoded protein: CASLPPGYRGSPLHF.

The V call is TRBV27, the J call TRBJ2-3; TRBD2 matches 8 bases. Germline V gene sequence: CDR1 MNHEY, CDR2 SMNVEV (reference sequence). The CDR3 covers 13 residues. With V trimmed by 6 bases and J by 8 bases, 7 bases remained unmatched. CDR3 amino acids: CASSFGGLGTQYF. CDR3 DNA sequence: TGTGCCAGCAGCTTCGGGGGACTAGGTACGCAGTATTTT.

This chain uses TRBV6-5 with TRBJ1-3; 8 bases fit TRBD1. The V segment lost 7 bases and the J segment 6 bases; nucleotides outside the gene matches: 11. Germline-derived CDR1 and CDR2 are MNHEY and SVGAGI. CDR3 length: 15 residues. The CDR3 DNA reads as TGTGCCAGCAAGACAGGGGCTTCCTCGGCAAACACCATATATTTT. Its protein is CASKTGASSANTIYF.

V and J are TRBV6-1 and TRBJ2-7; D is unclear. Germline V lookup: CDR1 MNHNS, CDR2 SASEGT. This CDR3 region has 12 residues. V lost 2 bases, J lost 6 bases, and 8 bases lay in between. CDR3 nucleotides: TGTGCCAGCAGTGAATTCGGTAGCGAGCAGTACGTC. It yields the protein CASSEFGSEQYV.

The J gene is TRBJ2-3, the V gene TRBV30, with TRBD2 matching 16 bases. This CDR3 contains 16 residues. J was trimmed by 4 bases and V by 5 bases; bases with no gene match: 6. Germline-derived CDR1 and CDR2 are GTSNPN and SVGIG (reference sequence). The CDR3 loop reads CAWGKGLAGGPDTQYF. As DNA, the CDR3 is TGTGCCTGGGGAAAGGGACTAGCGGGGGGGCCAGATACGCAGTATTTT. Looking up the rest from reference TRBV30 and TRBJ2-3 gives the full variable domain: SQTIHQWPATLVQPVGSPLSLECTVEGTSNPNLYWYRQAAGRGLQLLFYSVGIGQISSEVPQNLSASRPQDRQFILSSKKLLLSDSGFYLCAWGKGLAGGPDTQYFGPGTRLTVL.

A few counts support this clone. The CDR3: CASSLNSPQPQHF. CDR3 in DNA: TGTGCCAGCAGTTTAAACAGCCCTCAGCCCCAGCATTTT. V gene TRBV28 combines with J gene TRBJ1-5; unclear D gene. The CDR3 contains 13 residues. Trimming removed 2 bases at V and 6 bases at J, with 8 bases between. Germline V gene lookup returns CDR1 MDHEN and CDR2 SYDVKM.

The chain combines TRBV28 with TRBJ1-2; TRBD1 aligns across 9 bases. CDR1 and CDR2 (germline): MDHEN, SYDVKM. This CDR3 is 14 amino acids long. The V segment lost 6 bases and the J segment 2 bases; nucleotides outside the gene matches: 4. The CDR3 DNA reads TGTGCCAGCAGCCGCGGGACAGGGAACTATGGCTACACCTTC. Translating it yields CASSRGTGNYGYTF.

This clone was observed a handful of times. This sequence joins TRBV11-2 and TRBJ2-1; 11 positions agree with TRBD2. The trim removed 8 bases at V and 3 bases at J, leaving 9 bases unmatched. Germline assignment: CDR1 SGHAT and CDR2 FQNNGV. The CDR3 loop spans 16 amino acids. The CDR3 is CASVPPGTSGYNEQFF. Here the CDR3 DNA reads TGTGCCAGCGTCCCCCCCGGGACTAGCGGCTACAATGAGCAGTTCTTC.

The gene calls are TRBV4-1 and TRBJ2-2; 10 bases match TRBD2. J was trimmed by 5 bases and V by 1 base; bases with no gene match: 4. Germline loops: CDR1 MGHRA, CDR2 YSYEKL. The CDR3 length is 16 residues. CDR3 loop: CASSQASGSPTGELFF. DNA for the CDR3: TGCGCCAGCAGCCAAGCTAGCGGGAGTCCGACCGGGGAGCTGTTTTTT.